This T cell receptor (beta chain) was captured in a study of T cell responses to AZD1222 COVID-19 vaccine. Using immunoSEQ multiplex PCR, the repertoire was profiled, and TCRdb retains in-frame clones only, with some absent. The sample lists roughly 120,000 clones, approximately 90% occurring once. The CDR3 loop spans 14 amino acids. Germline CDR1 SQVTM, CDR2 ANQGSEA. Trimming shortened V by 3 bases and J by 9 bases, and 18 bases separated the two germline ends. The source is an adult in good health. Sequenced here: peripheral blood, sampled on day 0 of AZD1222 vaccination. The chain links TRBV29-1 to TRBJ1-3; no definite D call. The CDR3 here is CSVETRAARATIYF. CDR3 sequence (DNA): TGCAGCGTTGAGACCCGAGCGGCAAGGGCCACCATATATTTT.